These 25 T cell receptor beta chains came from one sample sequenced in a study of human T cells and chemical hapten exposure. One entry per CDR3 protein results from TCRdb running MiXCR on the RACE reads. The sample has roughly 100,000 distinct CDR3 sequences, roughly 8.5% seen once. As for time point: healthy volunteer bleed at 2 weeks. Extraction of total RNA was performed on unfractionated whole blood. Sequencing input: whole blood. These TCRs come from a female donor in good health. Some clones in this sample may be carry-over from other donors' samples.

This clonotype was found many times. The V call is TRBV10-3, the J call TRBJ2-7; 11 positions agree with TRBD2. In germline, CDR1 is ENHRY, CDR2 SYGVKD. This CDR3 contains 16 residues. The junction had 9 bases not matched to a gene; V was cut back by 2 bases and J by 6 bases. The DNA for the CDR3 is TGTGCCATCAGTGAGACCCTACTAGCGGGAGTACTCGAGCAGTACTTC. Translation gives CAISETLLAGVLEQYF.

This clonotype occurred many times. V is TRBV15 and J is TRBJ2-7; 7 positions agree with TRBD2. The CDR3 totals 12 residues. CDR1 is LNHNV and CDR2 is YYDKDF in the germline V gene (reference sequence). After removal of 9 bases from V and 3 bases from J, the junction contained 5 bases not matched to a gene. The DNA for the CDR3 is TGTGCCACTTCAAGGGACTACTACGAGCAGTACTTC. Amino acid sequence: CATSRDYYEQYF.

This clonotype occurred a few times. The chain is built from TRBV2 and TRBJ2-5; 13 nucleotides agree with TRBD2. The CDR3 is 16 residues long. With V trimmed by 0 bases and J by 7 bases, 5 bases remained unmatched. In germline, CDR1 is SNHLY, CDR2 FYNNEI. This CDR3 is CASSEARTSGRGTQYF. The CDR3 DNA reads TGTGCCAGCAGTGAAGCGCGAACTAGCGGGAGGGGGACCCAGTACTTC.

This sequence joins TRBV4-3 and TRBJ2-1; 10 bases agree with TRBD2. There are 19 residues in the CDR3. Germline-derived CDR1 and CDR2 are LGHNA and YSLEER. With V trimmed by 0 bases and J by 7 bases, 15 bases remained unmatched. CDR3 sequence reads: CASSQELAGYLKELNEQFF. Here the CDR3 DNA reads TGCGCCAGCAGCCAAGAACTAGCGGGATATTTGAAAGAACTGAATGAGCAGTTCTTC.

This clonotype was recorded a few times. The V and J genes are TRBV28 and TRBJ2-6, with D tentatively TRBD1 (6 bases). CDR1 is MDHEN and CDR2 is SYDVKM in the germline V gene. V was clipped by 5 bases and J by 0 bases, with 11 bases between them. The CDR3 extends over 16 amino acids. CDR3 residues: CASSGGQLSGANVLTF. As DNA, the CDR3 is TGTGCCAGCAGTGGAGGACAGCTCTCTGGGGCCAACGTCCTGACTTTC. Based on the CDR3 plus reference TRBV28 and TRBJ2-6, the full variable domain is DVKVTQSSRYLVKRTGEKVFLECVQDMDHENMFWYRQDPGLGLRLIYFSYDVKMKEKGDIPEGYSVSREKKERFSLILESASTNQTSMYLCASSGGQLSGANVLTFGAGSRLTVL.

This clonotype was counted between two and nine times. V gene TRBV30 combines with J gene TRBJ1-1; D possibly corresponds to TRBD1 (5 bases). V was pared by 0 bases and J by 1 base, with 6 bases between. Looked up from germline, CDR1 is GTSNPN and CDR2 is SVGIG (reference sequence). CDR3 length: 13 residues. DNA of the CDR3: TGTGCCTGGAGTGTACAGGAGAACACTGAAGCTTTCTTT. Protein product: CAWSVQENTEAFF.

This clonotype has a count of ten or more. The chain links TRBV18 to TRBJ2-7, with D perhaps given as TRBD1 or TRBD2 (6 bases each). V shed 2 bases and J shed 2 bases, with 16 bases lying between them. The CDR3 consists of 16 residues. Germline V gene sequence: CDR1 KGHSH, CDR2 LQKENI. The CDR3 protein is CASSPGVGGVAYEQYF. DNA of the CDR3: TGTGCCAGCTCACCAGGGGTCGGGGGCGTCGCCTACGAGCAGTACTTC.

J is TRBJ2-1 and V is TRBV20-1; D call uncertain. Per germline, CDR1 DFQATT and CDR2 SNEGSKA (reference sequence). The length of the CDR3 is 14 residues. The V end was cut by 5 bases, the J end by 13 bases, with 24 bases between. CDR3 coding DNA: TGCAGTGCTGAAGGAAGCCGCGTTCTCAGTGAACAGTTCTTC. This sequence encodes CSAEGSRVLSEQFF.

This clonotype has ten or more counts. This chain links TRBV7-2 with TRBJ1-4; D not certain. Trimming removed 6 bases from V and 5 bases from J, with 16 bases in between. The CDR3 loop spans 15 amino acids. The germline gives CDR1 SGHTA, CDR2 FQGNSA. The CDR3 loop reads CASSLSAGSNEKLFF. The CDR3 DNA follows: TGTGCCAGCAGTTTATCGGCAGGAAGCAATGAAAAACTGTTTTTT.

A few counts support this clonotype. The rearrangement uses TRBV12-3 or TRBV12-4 and TRBJ2-5, with 7 positions matching TRBD1. Trimming at V came to 3 bases and at J to 5 bases, leaving 6 bases not matched to a gene. The CDR3 runs to 14 residues. CDR3 amino acids: CASSLGQSGETQYF. CDR3 nucleotides: TGTGCCAGCAGTTTGGGACAGTCCGGGGAGACCCAGTACTTC.

This clonotype appeared many times. The gene calls are TRBV12-3 or TRBV12-4 and TRBJ2-1; 9 bases are a match to TRBD2. Germline trimming cut 5 bases from V and 6 bases from J; bases unmatched to any gene: 14. The CDR3 consists of 17 residues. DNA of the CDR3: TGTGCCAGCAGTCCGCTCAATAGCGGGAGAAAGATCAATGAGCAGTTCTTC. It is translated as CASSPLNSGRKINEQFF.

With respect to this clonotype: The conserved closing phenylalanine or tryptophan is absent in this CDR3, likely reflecting a read error. The V and J genes are TRBV2 and TRBJ1-4; D is ambiguous. Germline values: CDR1 SNHLY, CDR2 FYNNEI. Trimming took off 8 bases at V and 5 bases at J, with 12 bases between the two ends. This CDR3 is built from 13 residues. CDR3 loop: CASSLGMNEKLFI. The CDR3 DNA reads as TGTGCCAGCTCCTTGGGGATGAATGAAAAACTGTTTATT.

This chain connects TRBV7-9 to TRBJ2-3, with D hard to call. This CDR3 has 16 amino acids. Germline CDR1 reads SEHNR; CDR2 reads FQNEAQ (reference sequence). V was clipped by 4 bases and J by 3 bases, with 17 bases between them. The CDR3 is CASSSGEEAFTDTQYF. CDR3 coding DNA: TGTGCCAGCAGCTCGGGTGAAGAAGCCTTTACAGATACGCAGTATTTT.

The chain employs TRBV4-3 and TRBJ1-3, with no clear D. Germline lookup yields CDR1 LGHNA and CDR2 YSLEER. V lost 0 bases and J lost 6, with 6 bases in between. The CDR3 sequence is 13 residues long. In DNA form, the CDR3 reads TGCGCCAGCAGCCAAGATTCCGAAAACACCATATATTTT. Amino acid sequence: CASSQDSENTIYF.

This clonotype was seen a handful of times. V and J are TRBV24-1 and TRBJ2-2; 10 bases are shared with TRBD2. The CDR3 has 16 amino acids. Germline loops: CDR1 KGHDR, CDR2 SFDVKD. Unmatched junction bases numbered 3, after V lost 4 bases and J lost 2 bases. DNA of the CDR3: TGTGCCACCAGTGACGCTAGCGGGGGCAACACCGGGGAGCTGTTTTTT. Protein sequence: CATSDASGGNTGELFF.

This clonotype was observed at least ten times. This chain uses TRBV20-1 with TRBJ1-2; 7 nucleotides line up with TRBD1. Trimming at V came to 6 bases and at J to 0 bases, leaving 7 bases not matched to a gene. Germline V gene sequence: CDR1 DFQATT, CDR2 SNEGSKA (reference sequence). This CDR3 region has 14 residues. CDR3 sequence (DNA): TGCAGTGCCCTTGACAGGGCCCCTAACTATGGCTACACCTTC. The encoded protein is CSALDRAPNYGYTF.

The chain recombines TRBV7-2 with TRBJ1-4; no clear D. V lost 5 bases to trimming and J lost 1 base, with 8 bases between them. CDR1 and CDR2 from the germline V gene are SGHTA and FQGNSA. This CDR3 region has 14 residues. CDR3 in amino acids: CASSAGETNEKLFF. In DNA, the CDR3 is TGTGCCAGCAGCGCAGGTGAAACTAATGAAAAACTGTTTTTT.

This clonotype occurred a few times. CDR3 residues: CASSFSSYNSPLHF. The CDR3 nucleotides read TGTGCCAGCAGCTTCTCCAGCTATAATTCACCCCTCCACTTT. The chain couples TRBV5-4 to TRBJ1-6; D ambiguous. Germline loops: CDR1 SGHNT, CDR2 YYREEE (reference sequence). Trimming removed 2 bases at V and 3 bases at J, with 6 bases between. The CDR3 is 14 residues long.

This clonotype was detected ten times or more. The chain links TRBV11-1 to TRBJ2-3, with TRBD2 matching 10 bases. This CDR3 spans 15 amino acids. Trimming at V came to 5 bases and at J to 4 bases, leaving 6 bases not matched to a gene. Germline loops: CDR1 SGHAT, CDR2 FQDESV (reference sequence). The CDR3 coding sequence is TGTGCCAGCAGCACATCTAGCGGGAGCGCAGATACGCAGTATTTT. Residues: CASSTSSGSADTQYF.

The V call is TRBV6-1, the J call TRBJ1-5, with 9 bases aligning to TRBD1. The CDR3 has 17 amino acids. V was clipped by 7 bases and J by 2 bases; unmatched bases: 12. From germline, CDR1 is MNHNS and CDR2 SASEGT. The CDR3 spells CASTREWTGVGNQPQHF. Written as DNA, the CDR3 is TGTGCCAGCACAAGGGAATGGACAGGGGTAGGCAATCAGCCCCAGCATTTT.

This clonotype was recorded many times. DNA of the CDR3: TGTGCCAGCAGCCGGACAGGAAAAACAGATACGCAGTATTTT. Protein sequence: CASSRTGKTDTQYF. The rearrangement links TRBV12-3 or TRBV12-4 to TRBJ2-3; 7 bases match TRBD1. V gave up 6 bases and J gave up 3 bases; unmatched junction bases: 6. CDR3 length: 14 amino acids.

The table lists this clonotype with a few counts. V and J are TRBV7-2 and TRBJ1-2; D possibly corresponds to TRBD1 (6 bases). CDR3 length: 15 amino acids. V was trimmed by 4 bases and J by 4 bases, leaving 16 bases between them. The germline V gene has CDR1 SGHTA and CDR2 FQGNSA. The CDR3 here is CASSSRTGGPYGYTF. The CDR3 DNA reads TGTGCCAGCAGCTCCCGGACCGGGGGGCCCTATGGCTACACCTTC.

The sample holds many counts of this clonotype. V usage is TRBV12-3 or TRBV12-4 and J usage is TRBJ2-1; TRBD2 agrees at 7 bases. J lost 3 bases, V lost 7 bases, and 9 bases had no gene match. This CDR3 has 15 amino acids. The CDR3 here is CASTLEAGIYNEQFF. Here the CDR3 DNA reads TGTGCCAGCACCCTAGAAGCGGGAATCTACAATGAGCAGTTCTTC.

This clonotype was seen only a few times. CDR3 loop: CASSETSSGSLQYF. Written as DNA, the CDR3 is TGTGCCAGCAGTGAAACCTCTAGCGGGAGTTTGCAGTATTTT. The V gene is TRBV25-1, the J gene TRBJ2-3; 10 bases fit TRBD2. V trimming: 2 bases; J trimming: 11 bases; junction bases outside the gene matches: 7. CDR1 is MGHDK and CDR2 is SYGVNS in the germline V gene. CDR3 size: 14 residues.

This clonotype was counted only a few times. The V gene is TRBV27, the J gene TRBJ1-6; D is unresolved. The CDR3 extends over 14 amino acids. Per the germline V gene, CDR1 is MNHEY and CDR2 is SMNVEV (reference sequence). Deletions cut 7 bases from V and 7 bases from J, with 14 bases between. CDR3 DNA sequence: TGTGCCAGCATGACTGGGAGTCGGAATTCACCCCTCCACTTT. Encoded protein: CASMTGSRNSPLHF.